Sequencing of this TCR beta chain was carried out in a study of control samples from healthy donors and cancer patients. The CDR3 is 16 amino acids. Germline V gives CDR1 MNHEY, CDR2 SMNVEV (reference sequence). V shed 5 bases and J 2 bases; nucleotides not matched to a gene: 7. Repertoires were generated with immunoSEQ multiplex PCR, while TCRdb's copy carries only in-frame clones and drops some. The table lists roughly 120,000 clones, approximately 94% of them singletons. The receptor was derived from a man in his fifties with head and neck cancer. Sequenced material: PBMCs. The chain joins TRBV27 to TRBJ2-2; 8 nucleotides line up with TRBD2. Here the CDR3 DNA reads TGTGCCAGCAGTCGTCCGGGGGGGGCAAACACCGGGGAGCTGTTTTTT. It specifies CASSRPGGANTGELFF.